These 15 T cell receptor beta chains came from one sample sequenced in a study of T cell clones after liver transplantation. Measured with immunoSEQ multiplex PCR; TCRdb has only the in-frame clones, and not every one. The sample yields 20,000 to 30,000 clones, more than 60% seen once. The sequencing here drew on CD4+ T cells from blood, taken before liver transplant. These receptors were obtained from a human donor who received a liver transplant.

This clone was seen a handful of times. CDR3 protein: CASSQTSAGANVLTF. The CDR3 region has the DNA TGTGCCAGCAGCCAGACTAGTGCTGGGGCCAACGTCCTGACTTTC. The gene calls are TRBV5-6 and TRBJ2-6, with D possibly matching TRBD2 (6 bases). With 4 bases removed from V and 2 bases from J, the gap between germline ends came to 10 bases. Germline CDR1 reads SGHDT; CDR2 reads YYEEEE. The CDR3 totals 15 residues. Full variable domain (remainder filled in from reference TRBV5-6 and TRBJ2-6): DAGVTQSPTHLIKTRGQQVTLRCSPKSGHDTVSWYQQALGQGPQFIFQYYEEEERQRGNFPDRFSGHQFPNYSSELNVNALLLGDSALYLCASSQTSAGANVLTFGAGSRLTVL.

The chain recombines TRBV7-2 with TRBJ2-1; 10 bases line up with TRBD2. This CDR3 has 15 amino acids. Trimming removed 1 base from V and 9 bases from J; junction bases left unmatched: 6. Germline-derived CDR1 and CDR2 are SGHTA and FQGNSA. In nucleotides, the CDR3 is TGTGCCAGCAGCTTAGGAGCGGGGGGGCAGCTTGAGCAGTTCTTC. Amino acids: CASSLGAGGQLEQFF. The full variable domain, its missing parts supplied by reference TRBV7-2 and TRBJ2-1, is GAGVSQSPSNKVTEKGKDVELRCDPISGHTALYWYRQSLGQGLEFLIYFQGNSAPDKSGLPSDRFSAERTGGSVSTLTIQRTQQEDSAVYLCASSLGAGGQLEQFFGPGTRLTVL.

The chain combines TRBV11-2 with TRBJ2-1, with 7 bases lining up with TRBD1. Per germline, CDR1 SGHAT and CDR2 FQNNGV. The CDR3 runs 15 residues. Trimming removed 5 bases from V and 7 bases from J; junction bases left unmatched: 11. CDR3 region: CASSLLTGSSNEQFF. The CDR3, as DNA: TGTGCCAGCAGCCTACTGACAGGGAGTTCGAATGAGCAGTTCTTC.

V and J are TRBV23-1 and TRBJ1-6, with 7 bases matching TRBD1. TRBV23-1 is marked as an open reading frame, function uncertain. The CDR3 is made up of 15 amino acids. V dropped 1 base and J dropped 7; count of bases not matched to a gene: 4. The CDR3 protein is CASSQLSGGNSPLHF. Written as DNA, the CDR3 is TGCGCCAGCAGTCAATTATCAGGGGGGAATTCACCCCTCCACTTT.

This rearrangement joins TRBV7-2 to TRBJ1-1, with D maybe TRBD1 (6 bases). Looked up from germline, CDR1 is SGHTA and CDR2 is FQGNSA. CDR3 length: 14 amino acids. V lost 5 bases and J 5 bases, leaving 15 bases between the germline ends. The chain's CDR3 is CASSPQGRRTEAFF. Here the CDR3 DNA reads TGTGCCAGCAGCCCCCAGGGGCGTCGGACTGAAGCTTTCTTT.

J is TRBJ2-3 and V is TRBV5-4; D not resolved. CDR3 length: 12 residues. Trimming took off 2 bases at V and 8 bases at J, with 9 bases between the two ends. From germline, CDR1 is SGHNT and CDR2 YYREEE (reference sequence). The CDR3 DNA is TGTGCCAGCAGCTTCTCGGACGGTACGCAGTATTTT. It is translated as CASSFSDGTQYF.

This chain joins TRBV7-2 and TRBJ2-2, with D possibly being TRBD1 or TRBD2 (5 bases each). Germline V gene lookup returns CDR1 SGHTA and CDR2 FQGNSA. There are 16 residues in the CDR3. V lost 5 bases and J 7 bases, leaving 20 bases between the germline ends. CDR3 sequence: CASSIRAGDQGGELFF. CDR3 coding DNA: TGTGCCAGCAGCATCCGGGCCGGGGATCAGGGCGGGGAGCTGTTTTTT.

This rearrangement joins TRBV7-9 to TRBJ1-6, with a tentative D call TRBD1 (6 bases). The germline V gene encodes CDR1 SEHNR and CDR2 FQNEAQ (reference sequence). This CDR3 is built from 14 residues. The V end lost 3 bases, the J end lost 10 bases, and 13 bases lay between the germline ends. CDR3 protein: CASSFNREESPLHF. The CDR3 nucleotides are TGTGCCAGCAGCTTTAACAGGGAGGAGTCACCCCTCCACTTT.

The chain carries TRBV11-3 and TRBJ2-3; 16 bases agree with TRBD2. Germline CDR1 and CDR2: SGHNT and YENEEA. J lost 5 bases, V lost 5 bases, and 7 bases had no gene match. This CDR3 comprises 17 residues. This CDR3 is CASSRGLAGGGRDTQYF. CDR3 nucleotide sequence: TGTGCCAGCAGCCGGGGACTAGCGGGAGGGGGTCGAGATACGCAGTATTTT.

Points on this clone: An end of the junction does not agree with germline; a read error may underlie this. CDR3 bases: TGTGCTAGCAGCCCCTCTAGCTCCTACAATGAGCAGTTCTTC. Its translation is CASSPSSSYNEQFF. This chain joins TRBV7-7 and TRBJ2-1; D remains unclear. Germline V gene lookup returns CDR1 SSHAT and CDR2 FNYEAQ (reference sequence). The CDR3 is 14 residues long.

The CDR3 protein is CSVVAGGSTDTQYF. The CDR3 DNA reads as TGCAGCGTCGTAGCGGGGGGGAGCACAGATACGCAGTATTTT. The V call is TRBV29-1, the J call TRBJ2-3; 11 bases are a match to TRBD2. Germline V gene sequence: CDR1 SQVTM, CDR2 ANQGSEA. Trimming at V came to 6 bases and at J to 0 bases, leaving 2 bases not matched to a gene. The CDR3 loop spans 14 amino acids.

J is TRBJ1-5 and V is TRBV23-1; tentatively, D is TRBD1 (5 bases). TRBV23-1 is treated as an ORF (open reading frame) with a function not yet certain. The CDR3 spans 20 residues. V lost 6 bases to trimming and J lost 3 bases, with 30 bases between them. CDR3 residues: CASSLGIRVIIGRVNQPQHF. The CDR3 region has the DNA TGCGCCAGCAGCCTGGGTATCAGGGTGATTATCGGGAGGGTCAATCAGCCCCAGCATTTT.

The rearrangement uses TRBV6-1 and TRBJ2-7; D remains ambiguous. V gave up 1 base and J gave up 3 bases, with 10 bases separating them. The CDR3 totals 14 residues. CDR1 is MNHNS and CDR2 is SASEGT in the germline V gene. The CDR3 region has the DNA TGTGCCAGCAGTGAAGATCTACGGAACTACGAGCAGTACTTC. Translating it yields CASSEDLRNYEQYF.

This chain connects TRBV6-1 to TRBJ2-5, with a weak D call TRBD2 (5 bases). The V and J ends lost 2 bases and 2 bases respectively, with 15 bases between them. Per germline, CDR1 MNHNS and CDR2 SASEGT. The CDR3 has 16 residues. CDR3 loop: CASSERFRGIQETQYF. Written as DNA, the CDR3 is TGTGCCAGCAGTGAACGATTCAGAGGGATTCAAGAGACCCAGTACTTC.

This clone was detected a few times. For the CDR3, the DNA is TGTGCCAGCAGTCAGACGGAACAGGGGGGCTATGGCTACACCTTC. It translates to CASSQTEQGGYGYTF. The gene calls are TRBV6-6 and TRBJ1-2, with 8 bases fitting TRBD1. The CDR3 has 15 amino acids. Trimming at V came to 5 bases and at J to 4 bases, leaving 9 bases not matched to a gene. CDR1 and CDR2 from the germline V gene are MNHNY and SVGAGI (reference sequence).